The clone carrying this T cell receptor beta chain was detected once. The entry originates in a study of cytomegalovirus exposure and HLA in healthy donors. Produced via immunoSEQ multiplex PCR; TCRdb's table is partial and in-frame only. The sample consists of some 240,000 clones, over 65% of them appearing once. The CDR3 runs to 11 residues. Per germline, CDR1 SGHVS and CDR2 FQNEAQ. The V end was cut by 8 bases, the J end by 5 bases, with 8 bases between. V is TRBV7-8 and J is TRBJ2-3, with D hard to call. This receptor was taken from a woman aged 18 to 35 in good health and CMV-seronegative. The sample taken for sequencing was PBMCs. CDR3 loop: CASSLRDTQYF. CDR3 DNA: TGTGCCAGCTCCTTAAGAGATACGCAGTATTTT.